These T cell receptor beta chains were read from a single sample in a study of CXCR3-negative and CXCR3-positive naive CD8 T cells. TCRdb reworked the 5' RACE reads into one entry per CDR3 protein, no DNA. The table for this sample gives 50,000 to 65,000 distinct CDR3 sequences. Source material: naive CXCR3- CD8+ T cells from blood. These receptors were collected from a human donor in good health. Some clones in this sample may be carry-over from other donors' samples. CDR3s include the opening cysteine and the closing phenylalanine or tryptophan. Fields, in order: J gene, V gene, CDR3 protein.

J gene: TRBJ2-7
V gene: TRBV29-1
CDR3 protein: CSVIRTGSDYEQYF

J gene: TRBJ1-1
V gene: TRBV28
CDR3 protein: CASSLPQTGYTEAFF

J gene: TRBJ1-6
V gene: TRBV4-3
CDR3 protein: CASSQVGQGGRPLHF

J gene: TRBJ2-7
V gene: TRBV29-1
CDR3 protein: CSVQGGYEQYF

J gene: TRBJ2-1
V gene: TRBV10-2
CDR3 protein: CASMVGGPFNEQFF

J gene: TRBJ2-1
V gene: TRBV20-1
CDR3 protein: CSAPIAGGPDEQFF

J gene: TRBJ1-2
V gene: TRBV6-2/TRBV6-3
CDR3 protein: CASRGRMSSGYTF

J gene: TRBJ1-2
V gene: TRBV6-5
CDR3 protein: CASTHERDARYYTF

J gene: TRBJ2-1
V gene: TRBV5-1
CDR3 protein: CASSIRGESNEQFF

J gene: TRBJ2-3
V gene: TRBV29-1
CDR3 protein: CSVENGRYSTDTQYF

J gene: TRBJ2-7
V gene: TRBV13
CDR3 protein: CASSFLDSDYEQYF

J gene: TRBJ2-1
V gene: TRBV25-1
CDR3 protein: CASSELATGGAPYNEQFF

J gene: TRBJ2-7
V gene: TRBV28
CDR3 protein: CASRLTGGHEQYF

J gene: TRBJ2-7
V gene: TRBV4-3
CDR3 protein: CASSQETGTGAGYEQYF